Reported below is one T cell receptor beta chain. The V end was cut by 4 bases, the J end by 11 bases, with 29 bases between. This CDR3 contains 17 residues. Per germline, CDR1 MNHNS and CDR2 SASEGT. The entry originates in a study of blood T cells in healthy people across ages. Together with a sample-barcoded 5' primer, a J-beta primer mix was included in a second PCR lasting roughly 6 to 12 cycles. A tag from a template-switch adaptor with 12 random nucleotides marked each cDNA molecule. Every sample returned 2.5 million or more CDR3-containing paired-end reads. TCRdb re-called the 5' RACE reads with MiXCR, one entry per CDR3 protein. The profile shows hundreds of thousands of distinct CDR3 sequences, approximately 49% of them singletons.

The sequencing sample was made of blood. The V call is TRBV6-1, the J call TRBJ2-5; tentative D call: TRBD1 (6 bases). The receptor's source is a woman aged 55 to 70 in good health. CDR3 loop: CASSGTSTGVGAWEQYF. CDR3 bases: TGTGCCAGCAGTGGAACCTCGACAGGAGTCGGGGCGTGGGAGCAGTACTTC.